This TCR beta chain came from a study of shared clonotypes between healthy human individuals. The CDR3 totals 13 residues. The ends were cut back, 4 bases at V and 4 bases at J, with 8 bases in the middle. CDR1 is SGHTA, CDR2 FQGNSA, per germline. Method: immunoSEQ multiplex PCR; TCRdb's copy keeps in-frame clones and lacks some. Of over a million clones in the sample, about four fifths were seen once. The clonotype comes from a man younger than 35 in good health. Some clones in this sample may be carry-over from other donors' samples. Material: memory CD4+ T cells from PBMCs. Subset here: CD45RA-negative fraction. V gene TRBV7-2 combines with J gene TRBJ1-5; D gene unclear. Here the CDR3 reads CASSSSGNQPQHF. CDR3 nucleotide sequence: TGTGCCAGCAGCTCGAGCGGGAATCAGCCCCAGCATTTT. The variable domain in full, completed from reference TRBV7-2 and TRBJ1-5, reads GAGVSQSPSNKVTEKGKDVELRCDPISGHTALYWYRQSLGQGLEFLIYFQGNSAPDKSGLPSDRFSAERTGGSVSTLTIQRTQQEDSAVYLCASSSSGNQPQHFGDGTRLSIL.